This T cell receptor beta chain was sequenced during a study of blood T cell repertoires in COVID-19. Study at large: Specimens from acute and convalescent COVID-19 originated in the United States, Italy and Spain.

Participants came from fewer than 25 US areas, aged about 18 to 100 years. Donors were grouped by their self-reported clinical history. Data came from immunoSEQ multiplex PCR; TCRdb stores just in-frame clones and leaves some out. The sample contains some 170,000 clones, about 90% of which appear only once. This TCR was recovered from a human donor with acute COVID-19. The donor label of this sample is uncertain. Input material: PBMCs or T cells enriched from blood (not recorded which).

CDR3 amino acids: CASRFPGSITEAFF. CDR3 bases: TGCGCCAGCAGATTCCCAGGGTCGATCACTGAAGCTTTCTTT. The chain carries TRBV4-1 and TRBJ1-1; D possibly corresponds to TRBD1 (5 bases). CDR1 and CDR2 (germline): MGHRA, YSYEKL. This CDR3 comprises 14 residues. Trimming shortened V by 6 bases and J by 4 bases, and 15 bases separated the two germline ends.